This T cell receptor beta chain was captured in a study of blood T cell repertoires in COVID-19. Background on the study: Italy, Spain and the United States were the sources of the convalescent and acute COVID-19 samples.

This CDR3 is built from 12 residues. Participant age was about 18 to 95 years, and participants resided in around 24 US areas. Cohorts were based on clinical histories the participants reported. In the original workflow: Using reference gene primer amplification, nucleated cell counts were estimated. The table came from immunoSEQ multiplex PCR; TCRdb's copy has only in-frame clones and leaves some out. The DNA was the basis for D and trimming; V, J and clone size are from that table. The sample comprises about 160,000 clones, more than 65% of which are singletons, and roughly 5% rests with the top ten.

Sequenced input: PBMCs or T cells enriched from blood (not recorded which). The genes are TRBV21-1 and TRBJ1-1; TRBD1 reflects the table's D call only, with no check against the DNA. TRBV21-1 is recorded as a pseudogene. The source is a middle-aged woman with acute COVID-19. CDR3 sequence: CASSDGTGEAFF. CDR3 sequence (DNA): TGTGCCAGCAGCGACGGGACAGGTGAAGCTTTCTTT.